The sequence of this T cell receptor (beta chain) was determined in a study of identical twins. The study's findings and limits: A lower insertion count was a feature of abundant cord blood beta clonotypes, with no such feature in memory repertoires. Out-of-frame alpha sequences that twins shared showed excess low generation probability.

Looked up from germline, CDR1 is MNHNS and CDR2 is SASEGT. Germline trimming cut 6 bases from V and 6 bases from J; bases unmatched to any gene: 11. This CDR3 region has 14 residues. This clonotype appeared many times. No antigen is known for it. Each CDR3 protein gets one entry after TCRdb re-called the 5' RACE reads with MiXCR. Among 470,000 or so distinct CDR3 sequences listed, 24% were seen once. These data were also reused for a study on T cells expressing NK-cell markers.

Sequencing input: CD4+ T cells sorted from blood. The origin of this receptor is a woman between 18 and 29 years old in good health. V and J are TRBV6-1 and TRBJ2-7; 7 bases align to TRBD1. CDR3 in DNA: TGTGCCAGCAGGACAGGGACCGCCTCGGTCGAGCAGTACTTC. Translating it yields CASRTGTASVEQYF.